A single sample gave rise to the 4 T cell receptor beta chains below, sequenced in a study of OX40 agonist ivuxolimab in advanced cancers. Here immunoSEQ multiplex PCR was the method, and the copy in TCRdb shows in-frame clones only, minus some. Of 30,000 to 40,000 clones in the sample, nearly 95% were seen once. Sequences were derived from CD4+ or CD8+ T cells sorted from blood, sampled in a trial of the OX40 agonist ivuxolimab. These receptors all come from an adult with an advanced solid tumor such as melanoma, head and neck, liver or kidney cancer.

This rearrangement joins TRBV19 to TRBJ2-3; TRBD2 aligns across 7 bases. The V gene's germline CDR1 is LNHDA and CDR2 SQIVND (reference sequence). This CDR3 is 14 amino acids long. V gave up 8 bases and J gave up 1 base; unmatched junction bases: 6. As DNA, the CDR3 is TGTGCCAGTTCGTCTAGCGGCCGCACAGATACGCAGTATTTT. Translated, it gives CASSSSGRTDTQYF.

V and J are TRBV5-1 and TRBJ1-3; D ambiguous. CDR1 and CDR2 (germline): SGHRS, YFSETQ. The V gene lost 1 base and the J gene lost 0 bases, with 8 bases spanning the gap. This CDR3 region has 15 residues. For the CDR3, the DNA is TGCGCCAGCAGCTTGTATGGGGACTCTGGAAACACCATATATTTT. Protein: CASSLYGDSGNTIYF.

This chain links TRBV19 with TRBJ2-7; 10 positions match TRBD1. After removal of 6 bases from V and 1 base from J, the junction contained 6 bases not matched to a gene. This CDR3 region has 15 residues. In germline, CDR1 is LNHDA, CDR2 SQIVND (reference sequence). CDR3 in DNA: TGTGCCAGTAGCTCCGGGACAGGGGCGTCCTACGAGCAGTACTTC. Protein product: CASSSGTGASYEQYF.

This clone is a singleton in its sample. Here the CDR3 reads CASSLVSGGMGYTF. For the CDR3, the DNA is TGTGCCAGCAGCTTGGTTTCGGGGGGTATGGGCTACACCTTC. The chain uses TRBV5-6 and TRBJ1-2; a possible D gene is TRBD1 (5 bases). Looked up from germline, CDR1 is SGHDT and CDR2 is YYEEEE. With 0 bases removed from V and 8 bases from J, the gap between germline ends came to 14 bases. The CDR3 contains 14 residues.